This T cell receptor (beta chain) was documented in a study of identical twins. TCRdb re-called the 5' RACE reads with MiXCR, one entry per CDR3 protein. Here the sample spans about 700,000 distinct CDR3 sequences, less than 10% being singletons. Whole-study findings and limits: Modelling underestimated the level of out-of-frame TCR alpha sharing observed in monozygotic twins. Out-of-frame alpha sequences common to twins were enriched for low generation probability.

This CDR3 comprises 13 residues. Germline loops: CDR1 SGHTA, CDR2 FQGNSA. Trimming shortened V by 4 bases and J by 5 bases, and 9 bases separated the two germline ends. A remark on this clonotype: Its specificity is not known.

These data were likewise used in another study, on yellow fever vaccine responses in identical twins.

Sequencing input: PBMCs. The chain joins TRBV7-2 to TRBJ1-3; D remains unclear. This sequence originates from a woman aged 18-29 years in good health. CDR3 loop: CASSSDTRNTIYF. CDR3 bases: TGTGCCAGCAGCTCCGACACTCGAAACACCATATATTTT.